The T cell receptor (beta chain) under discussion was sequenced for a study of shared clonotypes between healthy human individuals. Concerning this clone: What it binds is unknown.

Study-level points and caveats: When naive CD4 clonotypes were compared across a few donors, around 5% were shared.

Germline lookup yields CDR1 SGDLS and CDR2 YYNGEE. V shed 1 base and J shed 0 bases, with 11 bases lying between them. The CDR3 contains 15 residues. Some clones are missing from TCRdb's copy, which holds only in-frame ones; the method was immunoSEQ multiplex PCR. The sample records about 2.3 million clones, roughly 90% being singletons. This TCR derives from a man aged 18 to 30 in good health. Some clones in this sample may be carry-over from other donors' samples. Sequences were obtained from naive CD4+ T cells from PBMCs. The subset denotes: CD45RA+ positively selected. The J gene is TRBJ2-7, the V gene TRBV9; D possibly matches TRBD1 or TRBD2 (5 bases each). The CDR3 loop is CASSVMPGTSYEQYF. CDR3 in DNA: TGTGCCAGCAGCGTAATGCCAGGGACCTCCTACGAGCAGTACTTC. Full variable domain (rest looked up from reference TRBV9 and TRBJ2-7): DSGVTQTPKHLITATGQRVTLRCSPRSGDLSVYWYQQSLDQGLQFLIQYYNGEERAKGNILERFSAQQFPDLHSELNLSSLELGDSALYFCASSVMPGTSYEQYFGPGTRLTVT.